A single sample is the source of the 29 T cell receptor beta chains below, sequenced in a study of T-cell memory formation after mild COVID-19. A single record per CDR3 protein comes from TCRdb applying MiXCR to the 5' RACE reads. The sample holds about 170,000 distinct CDR3 sequences; approximately 12% are singletons and the top ten take approximately 3.3%. The sequencing input was PBMCs or a T cell subset sorted from them (not recorded which). The receptors derive from a man between 18 and 29 years old who had mild COVID-19 (a few samples of this study predate the infection). Cell type and time point are not known.

This sequence joins TRBV5-1 and TRBJ1-6; TRBD1 matches at 7 bases. The CDR3 totals 14 residues. Germline V CDR1 and CDR2: SGHRS, YFSETQ. Trimming took 0 bases from V and 8 from J; bases not matched to a gene: 2. In DNA, the CDR3 is TGCGCCAGCAGCTTGGGCAGGGGGGATTCACCCCTCCACTTT. The encoded protein is CASSLGRGDSPLHF.

V is TRBV20-1 and J is TRBJ1-6; D ambiguous. Germline V gene data show CDR1 as DFQATT and CDR2 as SNEGSKA (reference sequence). Trimming removed 6 bases from V and 7 bases from J, with 13 bases in between. The CDR3 totals 13 residues. CDR3 residues: CSARVSSNSPLHF. The CDR3 DNA reads TGCAGTGCCCGGGTATCTTCGAATTCACCCCTCCACTTT.

This clonotype was detected a few times. V and J are TRBV20-1 and TRBJ2-7; weak D call: TRBD1 (5 bases). V lost 2 bases and J 3 bases, leaving 5 bases between the germline ends. There are 11 residues in the CDR3. Germline V gene sequence: CDR1 DFQATT, CDR2 SNEGSKA (reference sequence). CDR3 residues: CSARQGYEQYV. DNA for the CDR3: TGCAGTGCTAGACAGGGCTACGAGCAGTACGTC.

V is TRBV7-9 and J is TRBJ1-6; TRBD1 is a possible D gene (6 bases). Germline V gives CDR1 SEHNR, CDR2 FQNEAQ (reference sequence). Trimming pared 7 bases from V and 5 bases from J, leaving 9 bases between. The CDR3 length is 13 residues. This CDR3 reads CASKRTDNSPLHF. DNA for the CDR3: TGTGCCAGCAAACGGACAGATAATTCACCCCTCCACTTT.

The table lists this clonotype with a few counts. The chain joins TRBV18 to TRBJ1-5, with 7 bases aligning to TRBD1. This CDR3 comprises 14 residues. Trimming removed 5 bases from V and 2 bases from J; junction bases left unmatched: 3. Germline CDR1 is KGHSH and CDR2 is LQKENI. CDR3 loop: CASSGGTGNQPQHF. The DNA of the CDR3 is TGTGCCAGCTCAGGGGGGACAGGCAATCAGCCCCAGCATTTT.

The chain carries TRBV6-2 or TRBV6-3 and TRBJ1-5; unclear D gene. V was cut by 6 bases and J by 9 bases, with 12 bases left in between. Germline V gives CDR1 MNHEY, CDR2 SVGEGT. This CDR3 is 12 amino acids long. This CDR3 is CASRYGNRPQHF. For the CDR3, the DNA is TGTGCCAGCAGATACGGGAACCGGCCCCAGCATTTT.

This chain connects TRBV7-8 to TRBJ1-2; 7 nucleotides line up with TRBD1. The ends lost 5 bases at V and 4 bases at J; junction bases unmatched: 7. The germline V gene encodes CDR1 SGHVS and CDR2 FQNEAQ. The CDR3 is 14 amino acids. CDR3 in DNA: TGTGCCAGCAGCCCAGAGGGACAGTCCTATGGCTACACCTTC. Protein: CASSPEGQSYGYTF.

The chain carries TRBV12-3 or TRBV12-4 and TRBJ2-7; unclear D gene. The CDR3 length is 16 residues. Trimming took off 5 bases at V and 1 base at J, with 18 bases between the two ends. The CDR3 DNA follows: TGTGCCAGCAGTCTCCCCTCCGGCTCAACATCCTACGAGCAGTACTTC. This encodes CASSLPSGSTSYEQYF.

The gene calls are TRBV10-3 and TRBJ2-1, with TRBD2 matching 9 bases. CDR1 and CDR2 (germline): ENHRY, SYGVKD. CDR3 size: 17 residues. V lost 6 bases, J lost 8 bases, and 17 bases stayed unmatched. This CDR3 reads CAISRYQTCGGAYEQFF. The CDR3 DNA follows: TGTGCCATCAGCCGATACCAGACTTGCGGGGGGGCATATGAGCAGTTCTTC.

The chain is built from TRBV6-5 and TRBJ1-5; no clear D gene. Germline lookup yields CDR1 MNHEY and CDR2 SVGAGI. The CDR3 totals 13 residues. Between the trimmed V and J ends, which lost 3 bases and 0 bases, there was a span of 3 bases. The CDR3 here is CASSYNSNQPQHF. CDR3 nucleotides: TGTGCCAGCAGTTATAATAGCAATCAGCCCCAGCATTTT.

This clonotype was detected only a few times. V and J are TRBV20-1 and TRBJ1-2; the match to TRBD1 covers 8 bases. V lost 0 bases to trimming and J lost 2 bases; unmatched junction nucleotides: 8. Germline CDR1 DFQATT, CDR2 SNEGSKA (reference sequence). CDR3 length equals 16 residues. The DNA of the CDR3 is TGCAGTGCTAGAGATCCTCGGCAGGGGGCGAACTATGGCTACACCTTC. It encodes CSARDPRQGANYGYTF.

The CDR3 loop reads CASQGGTFINEQFF. In nucleotides, the CDR3 is TGTGCCAGCCAGGGGGGGACGTTTATTAATGAGCAGTTCTTC. The V call is TRBV2, the J call TRBJ2-1; D possibly matches TRBD1 or TRBD2 (7 bases each). This CDR3 has 14 amino acids. V lost 8 bases to trimming and J lost 7 bases, with 18 bases between them. In germline, CDR1 is SNHLY, CDR2 FYNNEI.

This clonotype was detected only a few times. This chain connects TRBV5-1 to TRBJ1-2, with 7 bases lining up with TRBD1. The CDR3 spans 13 residues. The V segment lost 2 bases and the J segment 4 bases; nucleotides outside the gene matches: 2. Germline loops: CDR1 SGHRS, CDR2 YFSETQ. The CDR3, as DNA: TGCGCCAGCAGCTTCCGGGACAGCTATGGCTACACCTTC. Its protein is CASSFRDSYGYTF.

This clonotype was observed at least ten times. The CDR3 loop is CASSQGPSETQYF. The DNA of the CDR3 is TGTGCCAGCAGTCAAGGACCCTCAGAGACCCAGTACTTC. The genes are TRBV12-3 or TRBV12-4 and TRBJ2-5; no clear D gene. V gave up 5 bases and J gave up 4 bases, with 11 bases separating them. This CDR3 is 13 amino acids long.

The rearrangement links TRBV7-9 to TRBJ2-5; 8 positions agree with TRBD2. The CDR3 has 13 amino acids. V trimming: 8 bases; J trimming: 2 bases; junction bases outside the gene matches: 4. Per the germline V gene, CDR1 is SEHNR and CDR2 is FQNEAQ (reference sequence). CDR3 bases: TGTGCCAGCGGTGGGACTAGACAAGAGACCCAGTACTTC. Its translation: CASGGTRQETQYF.

This clonotype was seen a handful of times. The CDR3 sequence: CASSYSIDPTVNTEAFF. CDR3 nucleotides: TGTGCCAGCAGTTACTCGATTGATCCAACAGTGAACACTGAAGCTTTCTTT. The chain is built from TRBV6-5 and TRBJ1-1; no clear D. The CDR3 length is 17 residues. Per germline, CDR1 MNHEY and CDR2 SVGAGI. V was clipped by 0 bases and J by 0 bases, with 14 bases between them.

V usage is TRBV7-8 and J usage is TRBJ1-5; TRBD1 might be the D (6 bases). The ends were cut back, 1 base at V and 1 base at J, with 8 bases in the middle. CDR3 size: 15 residues. CDR1 and CDR2 (germline): SGHVS, FQNEAQ. Here the CDR3 reads CASSLGTVSNQPQHF. DNA for the CDR3: TGTGCCAGCAGCTTAGGGACAGTGAGCAATCAGCCCCAGCATTTT. Based on the CDR3 plus reference TRBV7-8 and TRBJ1-5, the full variable domain is GAGVSQSPRYKVAKRGQDVALRCDPISGHVSLFWYQQALGQGPEFLTYFQNEAQLDKSGLPSDRFFAERPEGSVSTLKIQRTQQEDSAVYLCASSLGTVSNQPQHFGDGTRLSIL.

The rearrangement uses TRBV7-3 and TRBJ2-7, with D possibly TRBD2 on 5 matching bases. This CDR3 region has 12 residues. The V and J ends lost 5 bases and 2 bases respectively, with 7 bases between them. The germline V gene has CDR1 SGHTA and CDR2 FQGTGA. CDR3 bases: TGTGCCAGCAGCAACGGGGCCTACGAGCAGTACTTC. Translated: CASSNGAYEQYF.

This chain connects TRBV6-5 to TRBJ2-4, with D maybe TRBD1 (6 bases). Germline lookup yields CDR1 MNHEY and CDR2 SVGAGI. The length of the CDR3 is 15 residues. Trimming removed 4 bases from V and 5 bases from J, with 15 bases in between. The CDR3 reads CASSLSPWGQNIQYF. The CDR3 bases are TGTGCCAGCAGTTTGTCTCCCTGGGGGCAAAACATTCAGTACTTC.

The chain recombines TRBV7-2 with TRBJ1-2; the D gene is possibly TRBD1 (6 bases). Deletions cut 1 base from V and 7 bases from J, with 10 bases between. Germline V gene sequence: CDR1 SGHTA, CDR2 FQGNSA. The CDR3 loop spans 13 amino acids. CDR3 sequence reads: CASSLESGAGYTF. The DNA for the CDR3 is TGTGCCAGCAGCTTAGAATCGGGGGCTGGCTACACCTTC.

This clonotype appeared a few times. The chain recombines TRBV5-1 with TRBJ2-1; D possibly corresponds to TRBD2 (6 bases). Germline V CDR1 and CDR2: SGHRS, YFSETQ. V lost 6 bases, J lost 9 bases, and 10 bases lay in between. The CDR3 loop spans 11 amino acids. CDR3 sequence reads: CASMEGGEQFF. The CDR3 bases are TGCGCCAGCATGGAGGGAGGTGAGCAGTTCTTC.

The rearrangement links TRBV7-2 to TRBJ2-3; D not certain. The CDR3 spans 16 residues. Germline V CDR1 and CDR2: SGHTA, FQGNSA. V lost 4 bases, J lost 1 base, and 15 bases lay in between. The CDR3 reads CASSSRINPGTDTQYF. In DNA form, the CDR3 reads TGTGCCAGCAGCTCCAGGATCAACCCTGGCACAGATACGCAGTATTTT.

The chain links TRBV27 to TRBJ2-5; D gene ambiguous. Trimming stripped 2 bases from V and 5 bases from J, with 9 bases between. This CDR3 spans 13 amino acids. Germline V lookup: CDR1 MNHEY, CDR2 SMNVEV (reference sequence). The CDR3 sequence: CASSLRGRETQYF. As DNA, the CDR3 is TGTGCCAGCAGTTTACGTGGGCGGGAGACCCAGTACTTC.

This clonotype came up a few times. This chain connects TRBV5-5 to TRBJ1-6; D ambiguous. V shed 0 bases and J shed 10 bases, with 11 bases lying between them. Germline V lookup: CDR1 SGHKS, CDR2 YYEKEE (reference sequence). This CDR3 has 14 residues. The CDR3 reads CASSLAGVRSPLHF. The DNA for the CDR3 is TGTGCCAGCAGCTTGGCGGGCGTACGCTCACCCCTCCACTTT. Variable domain in full (rest from reference TRBV5-5 and TRBJ1-6): DAGVTQSPTHLIKTRGQQVTLRCSPISGHKSVSWYQQVLGQGPQFIFQYYEKEERGRGNFPDRFSARQFPNYSSELNVNALLLGDSALYLCASSLAGVRSPLHFGNGTRLTVT.

The V call is TRBV12-3 or TRBV12-4, the J call TRBJ2-1; D is ambiguous. Trimming took off 3 bases at V and 10 bases at J, with 4 bases between the two ends. The CDR3 runs 10 residues. CDR3 bases: TGTGCCAGCAGTTTTCAAGAGCAGTTCTTC. Protein sequence: CASSFQEQFF.

For the CDR3, the DNA is TGCGCCAGCAGCTCGGGACCGCCACCGGAAAAACTGTTTTTT. The encoded protein is CASSSGPPPEKLFF. The chain has TRBV5-1 and TRBJ1-4; TRBD1 might be the D (5 bases). CDR1 is SGHRS, CDR2 YFSETQ, per germline. The CDR3 runs to 14 residues. Trimming stripped 3 bases from V and 8 bases from J, with 14 bases between. The variable domain in full, completed from reference TRBV5-1 and TRBJ1-4, reads KAGVTQTPRYLIKTRGQQVTLSCSPISGHRSVSWYQQTPGQGLQFLFEYFSETQRNKGNFPGRFSGRQFSNSRSEMNVSTLELGDSALYLCASSSGPPPEKLFFGSGTQLSVL.

V and J are TRBV6-5 and TRBJ2-2; 7 nucleotides line up with TRBD2. Trimming at V came to 10 bases and at J to 2 bases, leaving 16 bases not matched to a gene. CDR3 length: 17 residues. Germline-derived CDR1 and CDR2 are MNHEY and SVGAGI. The CDR3 sequence: CAIRRLYGGGNTGELFF. The CDR3 nucleotides are TGTGCCATCCGCCGATTGTATGGCGGGGGTAACACCGGGGAGCTGTTTTTT.

This chain connects TRBV20-1 to TRBJ2-7; the D gene could be TRBD1 or TRBD2 (5 bases each). The CDR3 has 13 amino acids. CDR1 is DFQATT and CDR2 is SNEGSKA in the germline V gene (reference sequence). Trimming stripped 4 bases from V and 5 bases from J, with 15 bases between. CDR3 amino acids: CSAIDGTRNEQYV. CDR3 in DNA: TGCAGTGCTATAGACGGGACGAGGAACGAGCAGTACGTC.

The chain recombines TRBV7-2 with TRBJ2-3, with no clear D. Trimming cost V 2 bases and J 6 bases, with 9 bases left between them. The CDR3 extends over 13 amino acids. The germline V gene has CDR1 SGHTA and CDR2 FQGNSA. CDR3 coding DNA: TGTGCCAGCAGCTTAAGGCTGCGGGATACGCAGTATTTT. Translated: CASSLRLRDTQYF.